These T cell receptor beta chains were read from a single sample in a study of T cell changes during pregnancy in multiple sclerosis. The data were produced by immunoSEQ multiplex PCR, yet TCRdb's version contains in-frame clones alone and is incomplete. The table has 65,000 to 90,000 clones, approximately 90% seen once; the top ten hold 2.5%. The starting material was peripheral blood, obtained in the first trimester of pregnancy. The origin of the receptors is a female donor with multiple sclerosis, enrolled in a pregnancy study. CDR3s leave out the opening cysteine and the closing phenylalanine or tryptophan. Some rows have no size entry. The others give once, few or many, or a class for an expanded clone.

J gene,V gene,clone size,CDR3 protein
TRBJ1-1,TRBV5-8,.,ASSLGGSMNTEAF
TRBJ1-2,TRBV12-5,.,ASGLLALLDRRPNYGYT
TRBJ2-1,TRBV11-3,.,ASSLAGGYNEQF
TRBJ1-5,TRBV30,once,AWSVQAVSNQPQH
TRBJ2-1,TRBV7-2,.,ASSRLAGGFYNEQF
TRBJ2-7,TRBV30,.,AWRTGAYEQY
TRBJ2-7,TRBV19,few,ASSIKDKTYEQY
TRBJ2-7,TRBV6-6,once,ASSDRGPDEQY
TRBJ1-1,TRBV5-1,.,ASSSGTGSTEAF
TRBJ2-7,TRBV5-1,.,ASSLESREGYEQY
TRBJ1-1,TRBV4-3,.,ASSPRSRGTEAF
TRBJ2-2,TRBV6-1,.,ASSPEPAGELF
TRBJ2-2,TRBV18,.,ASSLRETGDTGELF
TRBJ1-2,TRBV5-6,.,ASRRGQLYGYT
TRBJ1-2,TRBV6-6,.,ASSQQVNYGYT
TRBJ1-4,TRBV29-1,.,SVTRQATNEKLF
TRBJ1-5,TRBV2,.,ASRLGVGRTNQPQH
TRBJ1-5,TRBV14,once,ASSQMGQVGFSRINQPQH
TRBJ2-5,TRBV29-1,.,SVGGVGEPQETQY
TRBJ2-7,TRBV28,.,ASPNRYEQY
TRBJ1-2,TRBV5-1,.,ASTPEGQVSGYT
TRBJ1-6,TRBV6-5,once,ASRVSNSPLH
TRBJ1-3,TRBV28,.,ASSFRGHGNTIY
TRBJ1-1,TRBV27,.,ASGETGWNTEAF
TRBJ2-6,TRBV6-1,.,ASRTTGANVLT
TRBJ2-7,TRBV4-1,.,ASSQDVGTEDPYEQY
TRBJ2-1,TRBV30,.,AWSVGSSYNEQF
TRBJ2-7,TRBV4-1,.,ASSQDAGNPYEQY
TRBJ2-7,TRBV25-1,once,ASSAEGALYEQY
TRBJ1-6,TRBV5-5,.,ASSQDRDFHNSPLH
TRBJ2-7,TRBV18,.,ASSSLTGSGGDEQY
TRBJ1-2,TRBV6-5,.,ASSSPSDRSNYGYT
TRBJ2-1,TRBV11-3,.,ASSLSSLAGDSYNEQF
TRBJ1-1,TRBV6-6,.,ASHGTQNTEAF
TRBJ2-3,TRBV6-6,once,ASRTRQGADTQY
TRBJ2-1,TRBV5-8,once,ASSLGLAGVFNDEQF
TRBJ2-5,TRBV4-1,.,ASSQGTSGLYETQY